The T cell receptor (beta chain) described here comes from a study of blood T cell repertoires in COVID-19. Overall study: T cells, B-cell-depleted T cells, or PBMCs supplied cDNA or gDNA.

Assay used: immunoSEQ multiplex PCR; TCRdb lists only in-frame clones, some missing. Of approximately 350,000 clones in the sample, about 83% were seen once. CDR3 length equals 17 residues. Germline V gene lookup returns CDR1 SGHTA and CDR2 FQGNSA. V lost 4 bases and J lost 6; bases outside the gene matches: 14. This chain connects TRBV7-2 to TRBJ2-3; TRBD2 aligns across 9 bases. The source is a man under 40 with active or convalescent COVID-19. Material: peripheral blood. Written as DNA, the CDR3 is TGTGCCAGCAGCTCTTTGCTATTAGCGGGAGCCATGGATACGCAGTATTTT. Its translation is CASSSLLLAGAMDTQYF.